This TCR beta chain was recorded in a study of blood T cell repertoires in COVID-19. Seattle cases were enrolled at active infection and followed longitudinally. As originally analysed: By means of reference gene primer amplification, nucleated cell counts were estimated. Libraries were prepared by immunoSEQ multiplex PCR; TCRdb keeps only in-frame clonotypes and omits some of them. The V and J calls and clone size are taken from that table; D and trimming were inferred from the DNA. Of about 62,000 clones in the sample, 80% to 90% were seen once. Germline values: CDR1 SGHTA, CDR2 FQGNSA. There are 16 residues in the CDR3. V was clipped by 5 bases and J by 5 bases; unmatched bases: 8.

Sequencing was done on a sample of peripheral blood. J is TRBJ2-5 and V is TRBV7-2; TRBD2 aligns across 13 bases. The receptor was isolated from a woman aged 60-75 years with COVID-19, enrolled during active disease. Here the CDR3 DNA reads TGTGCCAGCAGCCCGCGACTAGCGGGAGGTGTCGAGACCCAGTACTTC. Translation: CASSPRLAGGVETQYF.